The sequence of this T cell receptor beta chain was determined in a study of beta chain features in type 1 diabetes. Study-level findings and limits: In these data, an HLA type influence on TCRB rearrangement remained unresolved. PCR could preferentially amplify shorter templates, alike in patients and controls.

The CDR3 loop spans 12 amino acids. CDR1 SGHRS and CDR2 YFSETQ come from the germline V gene. V lost 1 base, J lost 4 bases, and 4 bases lay in between. This clone was seen a few times. Its antigen is not identified. At the DNA level, this CDR3 is encoded by other sequences in the same sample as well. Of the isolated RNA, all was reverse transcribed, and so the sequenced material was expressed TCRB transcripts. Around 3.57 million reads was the average for naive, central memory and regulatory T cell samples. Assay: immunoSEQ multiplex PCR; the TCRdb copy retains only in-frame clones and omits some. The repertoire holds 430,000 or so clones, with about an eighth as singletons.

The sequence was collected from a young woman in good health. The chain carries TRBV5-1 and TRBJ2-3; D gene unclear. The sample taken for sequencing was naive CD4+ T cells from blood. The CDR3 DNA is TGCGCCAGCAGCTTGAATGCAGATACGCAGTATTTT. It encodes CASSLNADTQYF.